The rows below give T cell receptor beta chains drawn from one sample of a study of cytomegalovirus exposure and HLA in healthy donors. This table comes from immunoSEQ multiplex PCR, and its TCRdb copy is limited to in-frame clones, with some not included. The sample carries 150,000 to 200,000 clones, approximately 80% recorded once. Input material: PBMCs. These receptors were collected from a woman between 40 and 50 years old in good health and CMV-seronegative. Each CDR3 is given with its conserved first and last residue. Each record gives: D gene, V gene, clone size, J gene, CDR3 protein, CDR3 DNA. D genes are given only for firm matches. Not all rows give a size; the values are once, few, many and, for expanded clones, a class.

d_call: -
v_call: TRBV2
clone_size: -
j_call: TRBJ1-2
cdr3_aa: CASSEESGVAYGYTF
cdr3_nt: TGTGCCAGCAGTGAGGAGTCGGGGGTTGCCTATGGCTACACCTTC

d_call: -
v_call: TRBV4-3
clone_size: -
j_call: TRBJ2-7
cdr3_aa: CASSGSRVSYEQYF
cdr3_nt: TGCGCCAGCAGCGGGAGCCGGGTCTCCTACGAGCAGTACTTC

d_call: -
v_call: TRBV6-4
clone_size: few
j_call: TRBJ1-1
cdr3_aa: CASRREVTTEAFF
cdr3_nt: TGTGCCAGCAGGCGGGAAGTGACCACTGAAGCTTTCTTT

d_call: -
v_call: TRBV11-3
clone_size: -
j_call: TRBJ1-1
cdr3_aa: CASSVIMNTEAFF
cdr3_nt: TGTGCCAGCAGCGTTATAATGAACACTGAAGCTTTCTTT

d_call: TRBD2
v_call: TRBV11-3
clone_size: once
j_call: TRBJ2-5
cdr3_aa: CASSLAAGGPIETQYF
cdr3_nt: TGTGCCAGCAGCTTAGCGGCGGGAGGGCCTATAGAGACCCAGTACTTC

d_call: -
v_call: TRBV7-2
clone_size: -
j_call: TRBJ2-6
cdr3_aa: CASSLVLGANVLTF
cdr3_nt: TGTGCCAGCAGCTTAGTACTTGGGGCCAACGTCCTGACTTTC

d_call: TRBD2
v_call: TRBV4-1
clone_size: -
j_call: TRBJ2-2
cdr3_aa: CASSQDPGLAGGPANTGELFF
cdr3_nt: TGCGCCAGCAGCCAAGATCCGGGACTAGCGGGAGGGCCCGCGAACACCGGGGAGCTGTTTTTT

d_call: TRBD2
v_call: TRBV28
clone_size: once
j_call: TRBJ2-2
cdr3_aa: CASSQKRELTGELFF
cdr3_nt: TGTGCCAGCAGCCAAAAGCGGGAGTTAACCGGGGAGCTGTTTTTT

d_call: -
v_call: TRBV7-2
clone_size: -
j_call: TRBJ2-1
cdr3_aa: CASSLGIGTGKQFF
cdr3_nt: TGTGCCAGCAGCTTAGGGATCGGTACAGGGAAGCAGTTCTTC

d_call: TRBD2
v_call: TRBV30
clone_size: -
j_call: TRBJ2-1
cdr3_aa: CAWSVYGGLAGVSEQFF
cdr3_nt: TGTGCCTGGAGTGTATATGGGGGACTAGCGGGAGTCAGTGAGCAGTTCTTC

d_call: -
v_call: TRBV6-4
clone_size: -
j_call: TRBJ1-2
cdr3_aa: CASSDSTAGPYGYTF
cdr3_nt: TGTGCCAGCAGTGACTCGACAGCAGGTCCCTATGGCTACACCTTC

d_call: -
v_call: TRBV7-9
clone_size: -
j_call: TRBJ1-1
cdr3_aa: CASSLAAGEAFF
cdr3_nt: TGTGCCAGCAGCTTAGCGGCAGGGGAAGCTTTCTTT

d_call: -
v_call: TRBV29-1
clone_size: -
j_call: TRBJ2-1
cdr3_aa: CSVEDGRGALLLFF
cdr3_nt: TGCAGCGTTGAAGATGGCAGGGGAGCCCTCCTACTGTTCTTC

d_call: -
v_call: TRBV29-1
clone_size: -
j_call: TRBJ2-2
cdr3_aa: CSVEGGPNTGELFF
cdr3_nt: TGCAGCGTTGAAGGCGGGCCTAACACCGGGGAGCTGTTTTTT

d_call: TRBD1
v_call: TRBV30
clone_size: -
j_call: TRBJ1-1
cdr3_aa: CAWTQGAEAFF
cdr3_nt: TGTGCCTGGACACAGGGGGCTGAAGCTTTCTTT

d_call: -
v_call: TRBV7-2
clone_size: -
j_call: TRBJ2-5
cdr3_aa: CASSLLRDWETQYF
cdr3_nt: TGTGCCAGCAGCCTATTGCGGGATTGGGAGACCCAGTACTTC

d_call: TRBD2
v_call: TRBV4-1
clone_size: once
j_call: TRBJ2-3
cdr3_aa: CASSQDSSGSTDTQYF
cdr3_nt: TGCGCCAGCAGCCAAGATTCTAGCGGGAGCACAGATACGCAGTATTTT

d_call: -
v_call: TRBV6-6
clone_size: -
j_call: TRBJ2-5
cdr3_aa: CASAQTGAGETQYF
cdr3_nt: TGTGCCAGCGCCCAGACAGGAGCGGGGGAGACCCAGTACTTC

d_call: TRBD1
v_call: TRBV4-1
clone_size: -
j_call: TRBJ2-2
cdr3_aa: CASSPLPGQGLSNTGELFF
cdr3_nt: TGCGCCAGCAGCCCACTACCGGGACAGGGACTATCGAACACCGGGGAGCTGTTTTTT

d_call: TRBD1
v_call: TRBV29-1
clone_size: once
j_call: TRBJ1-2
cdr3_aa: CSVGDRSFYGYTF
cdr3_nt: TGCAGCGTTGGGGACAGGAGCTTCTATGGCTACACCTTC

d_call: TRBD2
v_call: TRBV6-5
clone_size: -
j_call: TRBJ2-3
cdr3_aa: CASSPGLAVDTQYF
cdr3_nt: TGTGCCAGCAGCCCGGGACTAGCGGTAGATACGCAGTATTTT

d_call: -
v_call: TRBV7-2
clone_size: -
j_call: TRBJ2-1
cdr3_aa: CASSLVTEYNEQFF
cdr3_nt: TGTGCCAGCAGCTTAGTGACAGAGTACAATGAGCAGTTCTTC

d_call: -
v_call: TRBV5-6
clone_size: -
j_call: TRBJ1-2
cdr3_aa: CASSFRSGWGGYTF
cdr3_nt: TGTGCCAGCAGCTTTCGGTCGGGATGGGGTGGCTACACCTTC

d_call: -
v_call: TRBV9
clone_size: -
j_call: TRBJ2-1
cdr3_aa: CASSERGDSYNEQFF
cdr3_nt: TGTGCCAGCAGCGAACGGGGAGACTCCTACAATGAGCAGTTCTTC

d_call: -
v_call: TRBV6-5
clone_size: -
j_call: TRBJ1-1
cdr3_aa: CASSQSSAGGTEAFF
cdr3_nt: TGTGCCAGCAGTCAATCCTCTGCCGGGGGCACTGAAGCTTTCTTT

d_call: TRBD1
v_call: TRBV2
clone_size: once
j_call: TRBJ2-2
cdr3_aa: CASSEEGQGNGELFF
cdr3_nt: TGTGCCAGCAGTGAAGAGGGACAGGGAAACGGGGAGCTGTTTTTT

d_call: -
v_call: TRBV4-2
clone_size: -
j_call: TRBJ1-6
cdr3_aa: CASSQDSSRGGNSPLHF
cdr3_nt: TGTGCCAGCAGCCAAGACTCCTCCCGCGGCGGTAATTCACCCCTCCACTTT

d_call: TRBD1
v_call: TRBV5-4
clone_size: -
j_call: TRBJ1-1
cdr3_aa: CASSQRTGETEAFF
cdr3_nt: TGTGCCAGCAGCCAAAGGACAGGGGAAACTGAAGCTTTCTTT

d_call: TRBD1
v_call: TRBV11-1
clone_size: few
j_call: TRBJ2-5
cdr3_aa: CASGRDRGRETQYF
cdr3_nt: TGTGCCAGCGGCCGGGACAGGGGGAGAGAGACCCAGTACTTC

d_call: -
v_call: TRBV19
clone_size: -
j_call: TRBJ1-5
cdr3_aa: CASSTAGDQPQHF
cdr3_nt: TGTGCCAGTAGTACAGCAGGGGACCAGCCCCAGCATTTT

d_call: TRBD2
v_call: TRBV5-1
clone_size: -
j_call: TRBJ2-1
cdr3_aa: CASSLSAGIYNEQFF
cdr3_nt: TGCGCCAGCAGCTTATCAGCGGGGATCTACAATGAGCAGTTCTTC

d_call: -
v_call: TRBV10-3
clone_size: -
j_call: TRBJ1-4
cdr3_aa: CAITQGGGTNEKLFF
cdr3_nt: TGTGCCATCACCCAGGGAGGGGGAACTAATGAAAAACTGTTTTTT

d_call: TRBD1
v_call: TRBV2
clone_size: -
j_call: TRBJ1-6
cdr3_aa: CASSVGTANSPLHF
cdr3_nt: TGTGCCAGCAGTGTTGGGACAGCTAATTCACCCCTCCACTTT

d_call: -
v_call: TRBV7-6
clone_size: -
j_call: TRBJ1-2
cdr3_aa: CASSPGRDPYGYTF
cdr3_nt: TGTGCCAGCAGCCCTGGGCGGGACCCCTATGGCTACACCTTC

d_call: -
v_call: TRBV7-3
clone_size: -
j_call: TRBJ1-1
cdr3_aa: CASSPYRVNTEAFF
cdr3_nt: TGTGCCAGCAGCCCGTACAGGGTGAACACTGAAGCTTTCTTT

d_call: TRBD2
v_call: TRBV4-3
clone_size: -
j_call: TRBJ2-2
cdr3_aa: CASSQRTSGRENTGELFF
cdr3_nt: TGCGCCAGCAGCCAACGGACTAGCGGGAGGGAGAACACCGGGGAGCTGTTTTTT

d_call: -
v_call: TRBV18
clone_size: -
j_call: TRBJ1-5
cdr3_aa: CASSPTGYSNQPQHF
cdr3_nt: TGTGCCAGCTCACCGACAGGTTATAGCAATCAGCCCCAGCATTTT

d_call: TRBD2
v_call: TRBV11-1
clone_size: -
j_call: TRBJ2-6
cdr3_aa: CASSLPLAGGFGANVLTF
cdr3_nt: TGTGCCAGCAGCTTACCACTAGCGGGAGGGTTTGGGGCCAACGTCCTGACTTTC

d_call: TRBD1
v_call: TRBV5-1
clone_size: -
j_call: TRBJ2-7
cdr3_aa: CASSQGTEIHYEQYF
cdr3_nt: TGCGCCAGCAGCCAAGGGACAGAGATCCACTACGAGCAGTACTTC

d_call: -
v_call: TRBV28
clone_size: -
j_call: TRBJ1-3
cdr3_aa: CASSLPAQGMVGNTIYF
cdr3_nt: TGTGCCAGCAGTTTACCCGCACAGGGTATGGTGGGAAACACCATATATTTT

d_call: -
v_call: TRBV20-1
clone_size: -
j_call: TRBJ2-7
cdr3_aa: CSARHRDEQYF
cdr3_nt: TGCAGTGCCAGACACAGGGACGAGCAGTACTTC

d_call: TRBD2
v_call: TRBV6-5
clone_size: -
j_call: TRBJ2-4
cdr3_aa: CASSVSAGGQNIQYF
cdr3_nt: TGTGCCAGCAGTGTTTCAGCGGGAGGGCAAAACATTCAGTACTTC

d_call: TRBD1
v_call: TRBV7-8
clone_size: few
j_call: TRBJ1-2
cdr3_aa: CASSTGEAGYTF
cdr3_nt: TGTGCCAGCAGCACAGGGGAGGCTGGCTACACCTTC

d_call: -
v_call: TRBV30
clone_size: -
j_call: TRBJ1-5
cdr3_aa: CAWNLQGGQPQHF
cdr3_nt: TGTGCCTGGAATCTTCAGGGCGGTCAGCCCCAGCATTTT

d_call: -
v_call: TRBV7-2
clone_size: -
j_call: TRBJ2-3
cdr3_aa: CASSSDYSRDTQYF
cdr3_nt: TGTGCCAGCAGCTCGGACTACTCCCGGGATACGCAGTATTTT

d_call: -
v_call: TRBV20-1
clone_size: -
j_call: TRBJ2-3
cdr3_aa: CSARALGTQYF
cdr3_nt: TGCAGTGCTAGAGCTCTAGGAACGCAGTATTTT

d_call: TRBD1
v_call: TRBV5-4
clone_size: once
j_call: TRBJ2-2
cdr3_aa: CASSSGQYTGELFF
cdr3_nt: TGTGCCAGCAGCTCGGGACAGTACACCGGGGAGCTGTTTTTT

d_call: -
v_call: TRBV5-4
clone_size: -
j_call: TRBJ1-1
cdr3_aa: CASSLSGDGYTEAFF
cdr3_nt: TGTGCCAGCAGCTTGTCGGGGGATGGGTACACTGAAGCTTTCTTT

d_call: TRBD2
v_call: TRBV7-2
clone_size: -
j_call: TRBJ2-1
cdr3_aa: CASSPGLAGYNEQFF
cdr3_nt: TGTGCCAGCAGTCCGGGACTAGCGGGCTACAATGAGCAGTTCTTC

d_call: -
v_call: TRBV5-4
clone_size: -
j_call: TRBJ2-1
cdr3_aa: CASSLSLAESSREQFF
cdr3_nt: TGTGCCAGCAGCTTATCATTAGCGGAGTCCTCTCGTGAGCAGTTCTTC

d_call: -
v_call: TRBV4-3
clone_size: few
j_call: TRBJ1-1
cdr3_aa: CASSRRQAMNTEAFF
cdr3_nt: TGCGCCAGCAGCCGCAGACAGGCTATGAACACTGAAGCTTTCTTT